The rows below give T cell receptor beta chains drawn from one sample of a study of blood T cell repertoires in COVID-19. Profiling relied on immunoSEQ multiplex PCR, and the TCRdb table lists in-frame clones only, not all of them. This table has about 180,000 clones, about 79% appearing once. Input material: peripheral blood. The receptors shown here come from a woman in her 70s with acute or convalescent COVID-19. Both conserved end residues are part of each CDR3. The order of the fields is clone size, J gene, D gene, V gene, CDR3 protein, CDR3 DNA. A D gene is named only where the DNA matches it firmly. Clone size, where shown, is once, few, many, or a class for clones that have expanded.

abundance: NA; j_gene: TRBJ2-7; d_gene: NA; v_gene: TRBV30; CDR3aa: CAWSKGVGPYEQYF; CDR3nt: TGTGCCTGGAGTAAAGGGGTAGGTCCCTACGAGCAGTACTTC
abundance: few; j_gene: TRBJ2-1; d_gene: NA; v_gene: TRBV9; CDR3aa: CASSVGLAEGNEQFF; CDR3nt: TGTGCCAGCAGCGTAGGGTTAGCGGAAGGCAATGAGCAGTTCTTC
abundance: NA; j_gene: TRBJ2-7; d_gene: NA; v_gene: TRBV7-2; CDR3aa: CASSLGGGRSSYEQYF; CDR3nt: TGTGCCAGCAGCTTAGGGGGGGGCCGGAGCTCCTACGAGCAGTACTTC
abundance: few; j_gene: TRBJ1-3; d_gene: NA; v_gene: TRBV6-5; CDR3aa: CASSTGFGNTIYF; CDR3nt: TGTGCCAGCAGTACAGGGTTTGGAAACACCATATATTTT
abundance: NA; j_gene: TRBJ2-2; d_gene: TRBD2; v_gene: TRBV11-3; CDR3aa: CASSPRSGLAGATGELFF; CDR3nt: TGTGCCAGCAGCCCGCGTTCGGGGCTAGCGGGAGCAACCGGGGAGCTGTTTTTT
abundance: NA; j_gene: TRBJ2-3; d_gene: NA; v_gene: TRBV12-3/TRBV12-4; CDR3aa: CASSLSETDTQYF; CDR3nt: TGTGCCAGCAGTTTGTCGGAGACAGATACGCAGTATTTT
abundance: NA; j_gene: TRBJ2-1; d_gene: TRBD2; v_gene: TRBV7-3; CDR3aa: CASSFSGTSYNEQFF; CDR3nt: TGTGCCAGCAGCTTCAGCGGGACGAGCTACAATGAGCAGTTCTTC
abundance: NA; j_gene: TRBJ2-5; d_gene: NA; v_gene: TRBV11-3; CDR3aa: CASSLGGQQETQYF; CDR3nt: TGTGCCAGCAGCTTAGGTGGACAGCAAGAGACCCAGTACTTC
abundance: NA; j_gene: TRBJ1-2; d_gene: NA; v_gene: TRBV19; CDR3aa: CASSRQLTPSGNYGYTF; CDR3nt: TGTGCCAGTAGTCGACAGCTCACACCATCGGGCAACTATGGCTACACCTTC
abundance: NA; j_gene: TRBJ1-5; d_gene: NA; v_gene: TRBV24-1; CDR3aa: CATSDTDILQPQHF; CDR3nt: TGTGCCACCAGTGATACGGACATCTTACAGCCCCAGCATTTT
abundance: few; j_gene: TRBJ1-1; d_gene: NA; v_gene: TRBV18; CDR3aa: CASSPNKGSGNTEAFF; CDR3nt: TGTGCCAGCTCACCCAACAAGGGAAGCGGAAACACTGAAGCTTTCTTT
abundance: NA; j_gene: TRBJ1-3; d_gene: TRBD1; v_gene: TRBV9; CDR3aa: CASSVGEGGFGNTIYF; CDR3nt: TGTGCCAGCAGCGTAGGGGAAGGGGGCTTTGGAAACACCATATATTTT
abundance: NA; j_gene: TRBJ2-7; d_gene: NA; v_gene: TRBV2; CDR3aa: CASSEVKGGAYEQYF; CDR3nt: TGTGCCAGCAGTGAAGTTAAGGGCGGGGCCTACGAGCAGTACTTC
abundance: NA; j_gene: TRBJ2-7; d_gene: NA; v_gene: TRBV5-1; CDR3aa: CASSAGPGVLNSYEQYF; CDR3nt: TGCGCCAGCAGCGCAGGCCCAGGGGTCCTGAACTCCTACGAGCAGTACTTC
abundance: NA; j_gene: TRBJ2-7; d_gene: TRBD2; v_gene: TRBV2; CDR3aa: CASSGAGLAGYEQYF; CDR3nt: TGTGCCAGCAGTGGGGCGGGACTAGCGGGCTACGAGCAGTACTTC
abundance: NA; j_gene: TRBJ1-2; d_gene: TRBD1; v_gene: TRBV19; CDR3aa: CASSIGTGRGYTF; CDR3nt: TGTGCCAGTAGTATAGGGACAGGCCGTGGCTACACCTTC
abundance: NA; j_gene: TRBJ1-5; d_gene: TRBD1; v_gene: TRBV28; CDR3aa: CASRLPSGTGIQPQHF; CDR3nt: TGTGCCAGCAGACTCCCCTCCGGGACAGGGATTCAGCCCCAGCATTTT
abundance: NA; j_gene: TRBJ1-5; d_gene: TRBD1; v_gene: TRBV19; CDR3aa: CASSTKQGRYQPQHF; CDR3nt: TGTGCCAGTAGTACAAAACAGGGGAGGTATCAGCCCCAGCATTTT
abundance: NA; j_gene: TRBJ2-7; d_gene: TRBD1; v_gene: TRBV9; CDR3aa: CASGTGVEQYF; CDR3nt: TGTGCCAGCGGGACAGGGGTCGAGCAGTACTTC
abundance: NA; j_gene: TRBJ1-2; d_gene: TRBD1; v_gene: TRBV6-5; CDR3aa: CASSYTHRTGGGGYTF; CDR3nt: TGTGCCAGCAGTTACACCCACAGAACAGGGGGTGGTGGCTACACCTTC
abundance: NA; j_gene: TRBJ2-1; d_gene: NA; v_gene: TRBV7-9; CDR3aa: CASSSGTWGYNEQFF; CDR3nt: TGTGCCAGCAGCTCCGGGACTTGGGGCTACAATGAGCAGTTCTTC
abundance: NA; j_gene: TRBJ1-6; d_gene: NA; v_gene: TRBV6-1; CDR3aa: CASSEREDSPLHF; CDR3nt: TGTGCCAGCAGTGAACGGGAAGACTCACCCCTCCACTTT
abundance: NA; j_gene: TRBJ2-1; d_gene: NA; v_gene: TRBV27; CDR3aa: CASSLRESSYNEQFF; CDR3nt: TGTGCCAGCAGTCTCCGGGAGAGCTCCTACAATGAGCAGTTCTTC
abundance: NA; j_gene: TRBJ2-3; d_gene: TRBD2; v_gene: TRBV4-2; CDR3aa: CASSQEGRAAQYF; CDR3nt: TGTGCCAGCAGCCAAGAAGGGAGGGCCGCGCAGTATTTT
abundance: NA; j_gene: TRBJ1-5; d_gene: TRBD1; v_gene: TRBV30; CDR3aa: CAWSAGTEYQPQHF; CDR3nt: TGTGCCTGGAGCGCCGGGACAGAGTATCAGCCCCAGCATTTT
abundance: NA; j_gene: TRBJ1-6; d_gene: TRBD1; v_gene: TRBV7-9; CDR3aa: CAATGLNNSPLHF; CDR3nt: TGTGCCGCGACAGGGTTAAATAATTCACCCCTCCACTTT
abundance: NA; j_gene: TRBJ2-7; d_gene: NA; v_gene: TRBV10-1; CDR3aa: CASSEFDRPYEQYF; CDR3nt: TGCGCCAGCAGTGAATTCGACAGACCCTACGAGCAGTACTTC
abundance: NA; j_gene: TRBJ2-1; d_gene: TRBD2; v_gene: TRBV27; CDR3aa: CASSLTFSASGSINEQFF; CDR3nt: TGTGCCAGCAGTTTAACCTTTTCGGCTAGCGGGAGTATAAATGAGCAGTTCTTC
abundance: NA; j_gene: TRBJ1-5; d_gene: NA; v_gene: TRBV29-1; CDR3aa: CSVGSGSNQPQHF; CDR3nt: TGCAGCGTTGGAAGCGGGTCCAATCAGCCCCAGCATTTT
abundance: NA; j_gene: TRBJ2-3; d_gene: NA; v_gene: TRBV7-3; CDR3aa: CASSIGQSTDTQYF; CDR3nt: TGTGCCAGCAGCATAGGACAGAGCACAGATACGCAGTATTTT
abundance: NA; j_gene: TRBJ2-3; d_gene: TRBD2; v_gene: TRBV9; CDR3aa: CASSPGGLASTDTQYF; CDR3nt: TGTGCCAGCAGCCCCGGAGGACTAGCAAGCACAGATACGCAGTATTTT
abundance: NA; j_gene: TRBJ1-2; d_gene: NA; v_gene: TRBV11-1; CDR3aa: CASSTDSAHYGYTF; CDR3nt: TGTGCCAGCAGTACCGACAGCGCTCACTATGGCTACACCTTC
abundance: few; j_gene: TRBJ2-5; d_gene: NA; v_gene: TRBV19; CDR3aa: CASSRAGHRQETQYF; CDR3nt: TGTGCCAGTAGTAGGGCAGGACACCGCCAAGAGACCCAGTACTTC
abundance: NA; j_gene: TRBJ1-2; d_gene: NA; v_gene: TRBV27; CDR3aa: CASSFRQDTEYGYTF; CDR3nt: TGTGCCAGCAGTTTCCGACAGGATACAGAATATGGCTACACCTTC
abundance: NA; j_gene: TRBJ2-1; d_gene: NA; v_gene: TRBV3-1/TRBV3-2; CDR3aa: CASSHRYNEQFF; CDR3nt: TGTGCCAGCAGCCACAGATACAATGAGCAGTTCTTC
abundance: NA; j_gene: TRBJ1-3; d_gene: NA; v_gene: TRBV5-8; CDR3aa: CASSYNPRANTIYF; CDR3nt: TGTGCCAGCAGCTACAATCCTCGAGCGAACACCATATATTTT
abundance: NA; j_gene: TRBJ1-3; d_gene: NA; v_gene: TRBV9; CDR3aa: CASSVGVSDTIYF; CDR3nt: TGTGCCAGCAGCGTCGGGGTCTCGGACACCATATATTTT
abundance: once; j_gene: TRBJ2-7; d_gene: NA; v_gene: TRBV7-9; CDR3aa: CASSLGQGRGEQYF; CDR3nt: TGTGCCAGCAGCTTAGGGCAGGGGCGCGGCGAGCAGTACTTC